Listed below are T cell receptor beta chains from one sample, sequenced in a study of cytomegalovirus exposure and HLA in healthy donors. Clones were read by immunoSEQ multiplex PCR, and TCRdb kept only the in-frame ones, dropping some. The sample shows 70,000 to 95,000 clones, roughly 80% of them seen only once. The sample taken for sequencing was PBMCs. Every receptor here comes from a man in his forties or fifties in good health and CMV-seronegative. Both conserved end residues are part of each CDR3. A D gene is named only where the DNA matches it firmly. Part of the rows lack a size; the others show once, few, many or a class for expanded clones.

CDR3: CASSFRGGGALSTDTQYF
DNA: TGCGCCAGCAGCTTCAGGGGCGGGGGGGCACTTAGCACAGATACGCAGTATTTT
V: TRBV5-1
size: .
J: TRBJ2-3
D: TRBD2

CDR3: CASSDPADTQYF
DNA: TGCGCCAGCAGTGACCCAGCAGATACGCAGTATTTT
V: TRBV10-2
size: .
J: TRBJ2-3
D: .

CDR3: CASSLEDREAEAFF
DNA: TGTGCCAGCAGCTTAGAGGACAGGGAGGCTGAAGCTTTCTTT
V: TRBV11-3
size: .
J: TRBJ1-1
D: TRBD1

CDR3: CASSEQGAGYGYTF
DNA: TGTGCCAGCAGTGAACAGGGGGCTGGCTATGGCTACACCTTC
V: TRBV25-1
size: .
J: TRBJ1-2
D: TRBD1

CDR3: CASSVAGLTGGYNEQFF
DNA: TGTGCCAGCAGCGTAGCCGGCTTGACAGGGGGATACAATGAGCAGTTCTTC
V: TRBV9
size: .
J: TRBJ2-1
D: TRBD1

CDR3: CATQGGDRGVTDTQYF
DNA: TGCGCCACGCAGGGGGGGGACAGGGGGGTCACAGATACGCAGTATTTT
V: TRBV10-2
size: .
J: TRBJ2-3
D: TRBD1

CDR3: CSATPEKLFF
DNA: TGCAGTGCTACTCCGGAAAAACTGTTTTTT
V: TRBV20-1
size: once
J: TRBJ1-4
D: .

CDR3: CASSPERSSYNEQFF
DNA: TGTGCCAGCAGCCCGGAGCGGAGCTCCTACAATGAGCAGTTCTTC
V: TRBV5-8
size: .
J: TRBJ2-1
D: .

CDR3: CASSQRQVPVVGANVLTF
DNA: TGTGCCAGCAGCCAACGACAGGTACCCGTGGTTGGGGCCAACGTCCTGACTTTC
V: TRBV12-1
size: .
J: TRBJ2-6
D: .

CDR3: CASSHPLRGPGETQYF
DNA: TGCGCCAGCAGCCACCCCCTAAGGGGGCCGGGAGAGACCCAGTACTTC
V: TRBV4-1
size: .
J: TRBJ2-5
D: TRBD1

CDR3: CARGKQATNEKLFF
DNA: TGTGCCAGAGGAAAACAGGCAACTAATGAAAAACTGTTTTTT
V: TRBV21-1
size: .
J: TRBJ1-4
D: .

CDR3: CASSPGQGALGNQPQHF
DNA: TGCGCCAGCAGCCCGGGACAGGGGGCATTAGGAAATCAGCCCCAGCATTTT
V: TRBV5-1
size: .
J: TRBJ1-5
D: TRBD1

CDR3: CAIRWDTVSYGYTF
DNA: TGTGCCATCAGGTGGGACACAGTCAGCTATGGCTACACCTTC
V: TRBV10-3
size: .
J: TRBJ1-2
D: .

CDR3: CAWSGGGTDTQYF
DNA: TGTGCCTGGAGTGGCGGGGGGACAGATACGCAGTATTTT
V: TRBV30
size: .
J: TRBJ2-3
D: TRBD2

CDR3: CASRTGLDTEAFF
DNA: TGTGCCAGCAGGACAGGGCTGGACACTGAAGCTTTCTTT
V: TRBV6-1
size: .
J: TRBJ1-1
D: TRBD1

CDR3: CASSPGPNRGNNEKLFF
DNA: TGCGCCAGCAGCCCGGGACCCAACAGGGGAAATAATGAAAAACTGTTTTTT
V: TRBV4-1
size: once
J: TRBJ1-4
D: TRBD1

CDR3: CASSTPSAGVGNEQFF
DNA: TGTGCCAGTAGTACCCCCTCAGCGGGGGTTGGTAATGAGCAGTTCTTC
V: TRBV19
size: few
J: TRBJ2-1
D: TRBD2

CDR3: CASSHTYRGLDSGANVLTF
DNA: TGTGCCAGCAGCCACACATACAGGGGTCTGGACTCTGGGGCCAACGTCCTGACTTTC
V: TRBV9
size: few
J: TRBJ2-6
D: TRBD1

CDR3: CASSSPPRGQKYNEQFF
DNA: TGTGCCAGCAGTTCCCCTCCCAGGGGGCAAAAATACAATGAGCAGTTCTTC
V: TRBV27
size: .
J: TRBJ2-1
D: TRBD1

CDR3: CASSQDSEYSNQPQHF
DNA: TGCGCCAGCAGCCAAGATTCCGAGTATAGCAATCAGCCCCAGCATTTT
V: TRBV4-3
size: .
J: TRBJ1-5
D: .

CDR3: CASSRSGDSYEQYF
DNA: TGTGCCAGCAGTCGGTCGGGGGACTCCTACGAGCAGTACTTC
V: TRBV9
size: few
J: TRBJ2-7
D: .

CDR3: CASSLDGRQPQHF
DNA: TGTGCCAGCAGCTTAGACGGCAGGCAGCCCCAGCATTTT
V: TRBV7-9
size: .
J: TRBJ1-5
D: .

CDR3: CASSQDRGVTNIQYF
DNA: TGTGCCAGCAGCCAAGACCGGGGGGTCACAAACATTCAGTACTTC
V: TRBV14
size: once
J: TRBJ2-4
D: TRBD2

CDR3: CASSLASGVFYEQYF
DNA: TGCGCCAGCAGCTTGGCTAGCGGGGTCTTCTACGAGCAGTACTTC
V: TRBV5-1
size: .
J: TRBJ2-7
D: TRBD2

CDR3: CASSLRGNLAKNIQYF
DNA: TGTGCCAGCAGCTTGCGAGGGAACCTAGCCAAAAACATTCAGTACTTC
V: TRBV5-6
size: .
J: TRBJ2-4
D: .

CDR3: CAITGTSGGAGEQFF
DNA: TGTGCCATCACGGGGACTAGCGGGGGGGCCGGTGAGCAGTTCTTC
V: TRBV10-3
size: .
J: TRBJ2-1
D: TRBD2

CDR3: CASSEEINEQFF
DNA: TGTGCCAGCAGTGAGGAGATTAATGAGCAGTTCTTC
V: TRBV6-1
size: once
J: TRBJ2-1
D: .

CDR3: CASSSGPRGNNEQFF
DNA: TGTGCCAGCAGCTCAGGTCCGCGGGGAAACAATGAGCAGTTCTTC
V: TRBV11-1
size: .
J: TRBJ2-1
D: .

CDR3: CASSAQGYYGYTF
DNA: TGTGCCAGCAGTGCCCAGGGGTACTATGGCTACACCTTC
V: TRBV6-1
size: .
J: TRBJ1-2
D: .

CDR3: CASSRGQAPALGNTIYF
DNA: TGTGCCAGCAGCCGGGGACAGGCGCCGGCCCTTGGAAACACCATATATTTT
V: TRBV7-6
size: .
J: TRBJ1-3
D: TRBD1

CDR3: CASSDWSTDTQYF
DNA: TGTGCCAGCAGCGACTGGAGCACAGATACGCAGTATTTT
V: TRBV6-1
size: .
J: TRBJ2-3
D: .

CDR3: CAGSMTGGDGYTF
DNA: TGCGCCGGCAGCATGACAGGGGGGGATGGCTACACCTTC
V: TRBV5-1
size: .
J: TRBJ1-2
D: TRBD1

CDR3: CASNQNAAGGLYGYTF
DNA: TGTGCCAGTAACCAAAACGCGGCGGGGGGCCTCTATGGCTACACCTTC
V: TRBV19
size: .
J: TRBJ1-2
D: .